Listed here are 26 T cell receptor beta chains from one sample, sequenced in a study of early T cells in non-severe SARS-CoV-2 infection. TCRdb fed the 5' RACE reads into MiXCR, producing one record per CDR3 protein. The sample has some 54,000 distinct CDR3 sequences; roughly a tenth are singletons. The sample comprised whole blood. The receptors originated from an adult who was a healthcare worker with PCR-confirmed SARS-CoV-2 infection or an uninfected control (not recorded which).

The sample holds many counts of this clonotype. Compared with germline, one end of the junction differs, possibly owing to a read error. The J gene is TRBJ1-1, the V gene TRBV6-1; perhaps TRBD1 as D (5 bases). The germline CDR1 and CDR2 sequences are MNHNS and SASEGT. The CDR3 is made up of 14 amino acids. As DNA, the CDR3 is TGTGCCAGCAATGAATGGGGCAGGAACACTGAAGCTTTCTTT. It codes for CASNEWGRNTEAFF.

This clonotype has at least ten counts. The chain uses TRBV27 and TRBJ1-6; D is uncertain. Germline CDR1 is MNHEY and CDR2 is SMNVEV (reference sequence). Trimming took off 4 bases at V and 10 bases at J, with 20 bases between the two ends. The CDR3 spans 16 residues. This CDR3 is CASSSLSSGSGSPLHF. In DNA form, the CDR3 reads TGTGCCAGCAGTTCCCTATCGTCCGGATCCGGCTCACCCCTCCACTTT.

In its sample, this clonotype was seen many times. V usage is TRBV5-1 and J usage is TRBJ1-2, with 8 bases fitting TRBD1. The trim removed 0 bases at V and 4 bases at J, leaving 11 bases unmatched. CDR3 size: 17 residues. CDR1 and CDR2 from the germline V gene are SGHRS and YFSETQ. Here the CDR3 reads CASSLAGQGAIVYGYTF. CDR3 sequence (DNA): TGCGCCAGCAGCTTGGCCGGTCAGGGGGCTATAGTCTATGGCTACACCTTC. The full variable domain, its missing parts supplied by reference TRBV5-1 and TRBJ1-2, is KAGVTQTPRYLIKTRGQQVTLSCSPISGHRSVSWYQQTPGQGLQFLFEYFSETQRNKGNFPGRFSGRQFSNSRSEMNVSTLELGDSALYLCASSLAGQGAIVYGYTFGSGTRLTVV.

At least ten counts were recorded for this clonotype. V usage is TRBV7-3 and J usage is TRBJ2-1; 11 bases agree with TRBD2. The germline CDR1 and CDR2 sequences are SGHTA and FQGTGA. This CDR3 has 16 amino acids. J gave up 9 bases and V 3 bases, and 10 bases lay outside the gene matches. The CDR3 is CASSLTLAGGPAEQFF. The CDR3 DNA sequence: TGTGCCAGCAGCTTGACCTTAGCGGGAGGGCCCGCTGAGCAGTTCTTC.

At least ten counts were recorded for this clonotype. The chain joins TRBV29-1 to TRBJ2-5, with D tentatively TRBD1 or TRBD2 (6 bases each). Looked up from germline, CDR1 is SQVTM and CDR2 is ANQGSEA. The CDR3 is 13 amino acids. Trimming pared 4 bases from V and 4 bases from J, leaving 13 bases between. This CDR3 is CSVAGEVGETQYF. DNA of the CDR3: TGCAGCGTTGCAGGGGAGGTGGGAGAGACCCAGTACTTC.

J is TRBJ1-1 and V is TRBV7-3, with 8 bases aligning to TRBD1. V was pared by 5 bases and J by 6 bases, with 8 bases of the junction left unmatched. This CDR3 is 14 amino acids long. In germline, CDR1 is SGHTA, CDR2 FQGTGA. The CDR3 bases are TGTGCCAGCAGCCTCCGACAGGGGAGCCCTGAAGCTTTCTTT. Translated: CASSLRQGSPEAFF.

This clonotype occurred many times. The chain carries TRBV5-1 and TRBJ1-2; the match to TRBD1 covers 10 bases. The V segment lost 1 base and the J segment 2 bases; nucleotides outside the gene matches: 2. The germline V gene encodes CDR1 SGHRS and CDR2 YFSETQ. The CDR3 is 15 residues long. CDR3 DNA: TGCGCCAGCAGCTTGTCGGGACAGGGGAACTATGGCTACACCTTC. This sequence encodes CASSLSGQGNYGYTF.

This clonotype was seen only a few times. CDR3 loop: CASSLSLSRSYEQYF. For the CDR3, the DNA is TGTGCCAGCAGCCTTAGTCTCAGCAGATCCTACGAGCAGTACTTC. The chain has TRBV7-9 and TRBJ2-7; D uncertain. The length of the CDR3 is 15 residues. V lost 5 bases and J 1 base, leaving 15 bases between the germline ends. Looked up from germline, CDR1 is SEHNR and CDR2 is FQNEAQ (reference sequence). The variable domain in full, completed from reference TRBV7-9 and TRBJ2-7, reads DTGVSQNPRHKITKRGQNVTFRCDPISEHNRLYWYRQTLGQGPEFLTYFQNEAQLEKSRLLSDRFSAERPKGSFSTLEIQRTEQGDSAMYLCASSLSLSRSYEQYFGPGTRLTVT.

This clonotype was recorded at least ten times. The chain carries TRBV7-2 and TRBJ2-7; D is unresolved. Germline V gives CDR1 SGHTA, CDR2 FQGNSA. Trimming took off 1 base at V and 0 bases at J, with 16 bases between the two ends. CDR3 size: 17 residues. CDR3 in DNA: TGTGCCAGCAGCTTAGGGCCACTCGCGCGGAGCTCCTACGAGCAGTACTTC. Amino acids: CASSLGPLARSSYEQYF.

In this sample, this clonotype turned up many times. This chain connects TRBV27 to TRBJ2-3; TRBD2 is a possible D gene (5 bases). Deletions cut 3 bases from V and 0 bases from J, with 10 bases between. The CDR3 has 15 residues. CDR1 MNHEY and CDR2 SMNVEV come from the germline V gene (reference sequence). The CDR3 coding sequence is TGTGCCAGCAGTTTTTGGCGGGTTAGCACAGATACGCAGTATTTT. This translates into CASSFWRVSTDTQYF.

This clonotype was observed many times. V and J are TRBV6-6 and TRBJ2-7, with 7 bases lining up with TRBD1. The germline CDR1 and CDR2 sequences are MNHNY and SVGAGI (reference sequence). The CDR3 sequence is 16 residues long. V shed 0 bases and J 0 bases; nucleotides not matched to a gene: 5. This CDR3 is CASSYSPSGGSYEQYF. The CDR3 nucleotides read TGTGCCAGCAGTTACTCTCCGTCAGGGGGCTCCTACGAGCAGTACTTC.

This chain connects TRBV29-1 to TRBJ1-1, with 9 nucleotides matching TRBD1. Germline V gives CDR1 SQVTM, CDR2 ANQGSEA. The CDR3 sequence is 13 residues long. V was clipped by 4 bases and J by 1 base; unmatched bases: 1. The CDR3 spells CSVVGQGNTEAFF. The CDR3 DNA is TGCAGCGTTGTGGGACAGGGGAACACTGAAGCTTTCTTT.

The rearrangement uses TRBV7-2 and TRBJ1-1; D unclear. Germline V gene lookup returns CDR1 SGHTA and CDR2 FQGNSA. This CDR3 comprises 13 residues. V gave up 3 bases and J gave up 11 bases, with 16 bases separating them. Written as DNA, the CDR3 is TGTGCCAGCAGCTTCGGGAGTACCGTGAGGGCTTTCTTT. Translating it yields CASSFGSTVRAFF.

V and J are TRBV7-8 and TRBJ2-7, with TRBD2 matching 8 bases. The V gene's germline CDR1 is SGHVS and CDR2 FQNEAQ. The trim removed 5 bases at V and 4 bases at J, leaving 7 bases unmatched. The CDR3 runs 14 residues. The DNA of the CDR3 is TGTGCCAGCAGCATTAGCGGGAACTCGTACGAGCAGTACTTC. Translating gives CASSISGNSYEQYF.

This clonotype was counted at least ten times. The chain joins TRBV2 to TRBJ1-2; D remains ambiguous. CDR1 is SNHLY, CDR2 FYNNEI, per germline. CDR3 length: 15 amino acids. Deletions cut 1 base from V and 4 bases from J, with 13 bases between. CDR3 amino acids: CASSEETGQTYGYTF. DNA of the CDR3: TGTGCCAGCAGTGAAGAAACTGGTCAGACCTATGGCTACACCTTC.

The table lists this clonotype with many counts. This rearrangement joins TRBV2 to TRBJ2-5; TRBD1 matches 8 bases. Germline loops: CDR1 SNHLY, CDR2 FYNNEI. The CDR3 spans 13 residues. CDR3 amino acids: CATSRGQEETQYF. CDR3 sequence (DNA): TGTGCGACCAGCAGGGGACAGGAAGAGACCCAGTACTTC.

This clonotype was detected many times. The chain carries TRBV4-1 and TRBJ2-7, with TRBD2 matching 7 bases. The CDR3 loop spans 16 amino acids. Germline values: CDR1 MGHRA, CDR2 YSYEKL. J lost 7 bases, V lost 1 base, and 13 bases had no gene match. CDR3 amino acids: CASSQVERDFSREQYF. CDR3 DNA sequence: TGCGCCAGCAGCCAAGTCGAGCGGGACTTCTCGCGGGAGCAGTACTTC.

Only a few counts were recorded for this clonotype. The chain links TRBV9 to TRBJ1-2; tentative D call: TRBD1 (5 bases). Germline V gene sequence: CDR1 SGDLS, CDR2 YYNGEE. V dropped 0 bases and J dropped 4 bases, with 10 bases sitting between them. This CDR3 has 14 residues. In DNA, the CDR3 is TGTGCCAGCAGCGTAGGGGACTCACTCTATGGCTACACCTTC. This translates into CASSVGDSLYGYTF.

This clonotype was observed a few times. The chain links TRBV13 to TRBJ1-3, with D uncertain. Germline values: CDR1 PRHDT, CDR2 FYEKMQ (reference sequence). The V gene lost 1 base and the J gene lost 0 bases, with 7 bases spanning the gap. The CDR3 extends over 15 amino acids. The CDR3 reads CASSLERNSGNTIYF. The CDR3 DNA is TGTGCCAGCAGCTTAGAACGGAACTCTGGAAACACCATATATTTT. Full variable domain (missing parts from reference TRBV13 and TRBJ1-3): AAGVIQSPRHLIKEKRETATLKCYPIPRHDTVYWYQQGPGQDPQFLISFYEKMQSDKGSIPDRFSAQQFSDYHSELNMSSLELGDSALYFCASSLERNSGNTIYFGEGSWLTVV.

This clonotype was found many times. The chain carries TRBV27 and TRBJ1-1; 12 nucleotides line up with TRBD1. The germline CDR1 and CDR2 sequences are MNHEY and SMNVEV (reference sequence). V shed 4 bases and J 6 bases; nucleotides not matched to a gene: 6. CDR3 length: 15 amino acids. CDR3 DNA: TGTGCCAGCAGTTCGAGGGACAGGGGGCGTGCTGAAGCTTTCTTT. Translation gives CASSSRDRGRAEAFF.

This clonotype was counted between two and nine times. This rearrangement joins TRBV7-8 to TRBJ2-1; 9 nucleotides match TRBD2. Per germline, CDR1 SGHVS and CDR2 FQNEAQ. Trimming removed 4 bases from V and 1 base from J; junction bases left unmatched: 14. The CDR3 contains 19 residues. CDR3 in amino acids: CASSSRGGVAGGSYNEQFF. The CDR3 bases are TGTGCCAGCAGCTCCCGAGGAGGGGTGGCGGGAGGGTCCTACAATGAGCAGTTCTTC.

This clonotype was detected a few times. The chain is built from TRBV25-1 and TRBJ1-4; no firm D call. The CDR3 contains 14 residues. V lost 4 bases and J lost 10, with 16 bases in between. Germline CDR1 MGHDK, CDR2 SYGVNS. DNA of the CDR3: TGTGCCAGCAGTGGCAGTTTCGGGTACCGAAAACTGTTTTTT. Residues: CASSGSFGYRKLFF.

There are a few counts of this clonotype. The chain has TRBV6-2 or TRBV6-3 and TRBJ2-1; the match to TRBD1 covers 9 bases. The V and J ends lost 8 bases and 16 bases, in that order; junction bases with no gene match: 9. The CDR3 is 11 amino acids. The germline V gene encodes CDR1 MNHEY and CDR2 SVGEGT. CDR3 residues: CASDPRTGEFF. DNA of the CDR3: TGTGCCAGCGACCCGCGGACAGGGGAATTCTTC.

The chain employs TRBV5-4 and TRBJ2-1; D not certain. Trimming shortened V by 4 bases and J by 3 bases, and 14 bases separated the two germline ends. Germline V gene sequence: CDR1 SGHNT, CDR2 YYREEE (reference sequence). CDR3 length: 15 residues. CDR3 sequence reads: CASSHRAAVYNEQFF. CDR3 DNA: TGTGCCAGCAGCCACCGGGCGGCAGTCTACAATGAGCAGTTCTTC.

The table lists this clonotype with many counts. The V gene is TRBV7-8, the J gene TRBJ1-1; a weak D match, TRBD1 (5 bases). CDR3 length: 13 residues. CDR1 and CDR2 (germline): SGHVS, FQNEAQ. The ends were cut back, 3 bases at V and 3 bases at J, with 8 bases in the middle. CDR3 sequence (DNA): TGTGCCAGCAGCTTCGGGACCGACACTGAAGCTTTCTTT. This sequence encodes CASSFGTDTEAFF.

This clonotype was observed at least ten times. This CDR3 reads CSARPSAEDRGYDSNQPQHF. The CDR3 DNA reads as TGCAGTGCTAGACCCTCCGCCGAGGACAGGGGGTATGATAGCAATCAGCCCCAGCATTTT. This chain links TRBV20-1 with TRBJ1-5, with 10 nucleotides matching TRBD1. Looked up from germline, CDR1 is DFQATT and CDR2 is SNEGSKA (reference sequence). The CDR3 has 20 residues. V was clipped by 2 bases and J by 0 bases; unmatched bases: 16.